One and the same sample provided the 16 T cell receptor beta chains below, sequenced in a study of CD8+CD57+ T cells in acquired aplastic anemia. The use of genomic DNA as template underpinned the TCR beta VDJ and CDR3 profiling. TCRdb used MiXCR to reprocess the reads, holding one entry per CDR3 protein. Here the sample spans about 160,000 distinct CDR3 sequences, 35% to 55% being singletons. Sequenced: sorted CD4+, CD8+, or CD8+CD57+ T cells (not recorded which) from PBMCs. All receptors come from a human donor in good health.

This clonotype was seen repeatedly, ten times or more. This sequence joins TRBV12-3 or TRBV12-4 and TRBJ2-7; D possibly corresponds to TRBD2 (6 bases). The CDR3 is 16 residues long. Trimming shortened V by 5 bases and J by 3 bases, and 20 bases separated the two germline ends. CDR3 nucleotide sequence: TGTGCCAGCAGTATAGGTGGGGGACTGGGCGACTACGAGCAGTACTTC. Translating it yields CASSIGGGLGDYEQYF.

This clonotype was seen a few times. The J gene is TRBJ2-3, the V gene TRBV11-1, with 7 nucleotides matching TRBD2. CDR1 and CDR2 (germline): SGHAT, FQDESV (reference sequence). The ends lost 4 bases at V and 2 bases at J; junction bases unmatched: 6. The length of the CDR3 is 15 residues. CDR3 residues: CASSSREANTDTQYF. CDR3 coding DNA: TGTGCCAGCAGCTCTCGGGAGGCCAACACAGATACGCAGTATTTT.

This clonotype was detected ten times or more. V and J are TRBV7-3 and TRBJ2-1; TRBD1 matches 7 bases. The V and J ends lost 5 bases and 6 bases, in that order; junction bases with no gene match: 13. CDR3 length: 16 amino acids. Germline CDR1 SGHTA, CDR2 FQGTGA. The CDR3 protein is CASSPETGLVLNEQFF. The CDR3 bases are TGTGCCAGCAGCCCGGAGACAGGGTTAGTTCTCAATGAGCAGTTCTTC. Based on the CDR3 plus reference TRBV7-3 and TRBJ2-1, the full variable domain is GAGVSQTPSNKVTEKGKYVELRCDPISGHTALYWYRQSLGQGPEFLIYFQGTGAADDSGLPNDRFFAVRPEGSVSTLKIQRTERGDSAVYLCASSPETGLVLNEQFFGPGTRLTVL.

This clonotype was seen at least ten times. The rearrangement joins TRBV6-6 to TRBJ2-7, with 7 nucleotides matching TRBD2. CDR3 length equals 14 residues. Germline assignment: CDR1 MNHNY and CDR2 SVGAGI (reference sequence). V was clipped by 4 bases and J by 5 bases; unmatched bases: 8. The DNA of the CDR3 is TGTGCCAGCAGTTCCGGGACTAAGAGTAACGAGCAGTACTTC. Translated: CASSSGTKSNEQYF.

This clonotype has a count of ten or more. The chain is built from TRBV19 and TRBJ2-7; TRBD1 aligns across 10 bases. With 4 bases clipped from V and 5 bases from J, the junction kept 2 bases outside the gene matches. This CDR3 comprises 13 residues. Germline CDR1 LNHDA, CDR2 SQIVND (reference sequence). Here the CDR3 DNA reads TGTGCCAGTAGTAGTGGGACAGGGGACGAGCAGTACTTC. Protein product: CASSSGTGDEQYF.

There are many counts of this clonotype. The V call is TRBV6-5, the J call TRBJ2-7, with D possibly being TRBD1 (7 bases). The CDR3 consists of 14 residues. Trimming removed 6 bases at V and 3 bases at J, with 15 bases between. The germline gives CDR1 MNHEY, CDR2 SVGAGI. The CDR3 is CASRNRGGIYEQYF. The CDR3 nucleotides are TGTGCCAGCAGAAACAGGGGCGGGATCTACGAGCAGTACTTC.

In this sample, this clonotype turned up many times. This chain uses TRBV10-3 with TRBJ1-1; D unresolved. CDR1 and CDR2 from the germline V gene are ENHRY and SYGVKD. This CDR3 contains 13 residues. V lost 2 bases, J lost 0 bases, and 4 bases lay in between. The CDR3 is CAISEQVNTEAFF. CDR3 DNA sequence: TGTGCCATCAGTGAGCAAGTGAACACTGAAGCTTTCTTT.

The gene calls are TRBV15 and TRBJ2-5; TRBD2 matches at 7 bases. CDR3 size: 16 residues. V shed 1 base, J shed 2 bases, and the junction held 7 bases outside the gene matches. In germline, CDR1 is LNHNV, CDR2 YYDKDF (reference sequence). The CDR3 reads CATSRGSSGVQETQYF. In DNA form, the CDR3 reads TGTGCCACCAGCAGAGGTTCTAGCGGAGTGCAAGAGACCCAGTACTTC.

The chain uses TRBV9 and TRBJ2-3; 12 bases are a match to TRBD1. Germline trimming cut 7 bases from V and 5 bases from J; bases unmatched to any gene: 17. The CDR3 contains 18 residues. Germline-derived CDR1 and CDR2 are SGDLS and YYNGEE. The chain's CDR3 is CASSEGTGGILGLDTQYF. CDR3 coding DNA: TGTGCCAGCTCGGAGGGGACAGGGGGCATATTGGGTCTAGATACGCAGTATTTT.

The chain joins TRBV24-1 to TRBJ2-2; 8 bases align to TRBD1. The CDR3 is 13 residues long. Germline V gene sequence: CDR1 KGHDR, CDR2 SFDVKD. The CDR3 DNA reads as TGTGCGCCCGGGACAGGCAACACCGGGGAGCTGTTTTTT. Protein sequence: CAPGTGNTGELFF.

The chain has TRBV6-5 and TRBJ1-5, with D unresolved. Germline V gives CDR1 MNHEY, CDR2 SVGAGI. CDR3 length: 13 amino acids. V was shortened by 7 bases and J by 4 bases, with 11 bases between the two germline ends. This CDR3 reads CASIFSENQPQHF. The CDR3 coding sequence is TGTGCCAGCATTTTTTCGGAAAATCAGCCCCAGCATTTT.

This clonotype was detected ten times or more. The CDR3 nucleotides are TGCGCCAGCAGTGAGAAGGGGTGGGGCACAGATACGCAGTATTTT. Amino acids: CASSEKGWGTDTQYF. The V and J genes are TRBV10-2 and TRBJ2-3; tentatively, D is TRBD1 (5 bases). CDR3 length equals 15 residues. Trimming took off 2 bases at V and 1 base at J, with 10 bases between the two ends. Germline V gene lookup returns CDR1 WSHSY and CDR2 SAAADI.

This clonotype was detected a few times. This may come from a read error, since a much larger clone is one base off. The chain is built from TRBV19 and TRBJ2-1; maybe TRBD2 (6 bases). Germline values: CDR1 LNHDA, CDR2 SQIVND (reference sequence). The CDR3 consists of 14 residues. V was trimmed by 4 bases and J by 15 bases, leaving 22 bases between them. CDR3 DNA: TGTGCCAGTAGTACCCCCGGGGGAGATGCGGAGACGTTCTTC. This encodes CASSTPGGDAETFF.

This clonotype was seen ten or more times. The rearrangement links TRBV29-1 to TRBJ2-3; D might be TRBD2 (6 bases). In germline, CDR1 is SQVTM, CDR2 ANQGSEA. This CDR3 spans 15 amino acids. Trimming pared 6 bases from V and 3 bases from J, leaving 19 bases between. The chain's CDR3 is CSVQGTPQGTDTQYF. The CDR3 DNA reads as TGCAGCGTGCAAGGGACTCCCCAGGGTACAGATACGCAGTATTTT.

This chain links TRBV19 with TRBJ2-2; the D is unclear. Germline CDR1 and CDR2: LNHDA and SQIVND (reference sequence). The CDR3 spans 17 residues. Trimming left V 5 bases short and J 4 bases short, with 20 bases between. CDR3 DNA: TGTGCCAGTAGTTGGGTTTTTTTAAAGGCGAGCACCGGGGAGCTGTTTTTT. Its protein product is CASSWVFLKASTGELFF.

The V gene is TRBV3-1, the J gene TRBJ1-4, with D maybe TRBD1 (5 bases). Germline V CDR1 and CDR2: LGHDT, YNNKEL (reference sequence). The CDR3 runs 17 residues. Trimming left V 5 bases short and J 1 base short, with 17 bases between. The CDR3 reads CASSWGGTEGTNEKLFF. The CDR3 DNA sequence: TGTGCCAGCAGCTGGGGTGGGACCGAGGGAACTAATGAAAAACTGTTTTTT.